These 22 T cell receptor beta chains originate from one sample sequenced in a study of blood T cell repertoires in COVID-19 (dated by TCRdb to 2018 to 2021). Library construction relied on the immunoSEQ multiplex PCR assay. As stored in TCRdb, this immuneACCESS dataset retains in-frame rearrangements with V and J assigned. A fraction of the clones does not appear; measured against another copy, unresolved V genes explain less than half of the discrepancy, and the remainder lacks a known reason. This sample has around 94,000 clones in its table, and around 90% of those were observed once. The top ten hold roughly 5.2% of the sample. Sequencing input: peripheral blood. The receptors derive from a woman aged 50 to 65 with COVID-19, enrolled during active disease.

This clone turned up a few times. The V and J genes are TRBV28 and TRBJ1-3; D ambiguous. Germline V gene sequence: CDR1 MDHEN, CDR2 SYDVKM. The CDR3 is made up of 16 amino acids. Trimming removed 1 base from V and 0 bases from J, with 10 bases in between. CDR3 nucleotide sequence: TGTGCCAGCAGTTTATTTGAGAGCTACTCTGGAAACACCATATATTTT. Amino acids: CASSLFESYSGNTIYF.

This clone was picked up one time. The chain combines TRBV6-5 with TRBJ2-3, with a tentative D call TRBD2 (6 bases). Trimming pared 0 bases from V and 0 bases from J, leaving 10 bases between. The V gene's germline CDR1 is MNHEY and CDR2 SVGAGI. The CDR3 is made up of 16 amino acids. The CDR3 coding sequence is TGTGCCAGCAGTTACTCCCCGGGGACTAGCACAGATACGCAGTATTTT. It encodes CASSYSPGTSTDTQYF.

The chain recombines TRBV6-5 with TRBJ2-7, with TRBD1 matching 7 bases. The ends lost 6 bases at V and 4 bases at J; junction bases unmatched: 3. From germline, CDR1 is MNHEY and CDR2 SVGAGI. This CDR3 is 12 amino acids long. The CDR3 spells CASSQQGYEQYF. In DNA, the CDR3 is TGTGCCAGCAGCCAACAGGGGTACGAGCAGTACTTC.

The chain's CDR3 is CASSPIQGGTDTQYF. Written as DNA, the CDR3 is TGTGCCAGCTCACCTATACAGGGGGGGACAGATACGCAGTATTTT. V usage is TRBV18 and J usage is TRBJ2-3; D is perhaps TRBD1 (8 bases). The germline V gene encodes CDR1 KGHSH and CDR2 LQKENI. The CDR3 consists of 15 residues. The V end was cut by 3 bases, the J end by 3 bases, with 13 bases between.

V usage is TRBV15 and J usage is TRBJ2-5; 13 bases map to TRBD2. Per germline, CDR1 LNHNV and CDR2 YYDKDF (reference sequence). CDR3 length: 17 residues. The V gene end was trimmed by 9 bases and the J gene end by 0 bases; junction bases not matched to a gene: 10. The DNA for the CDR3 is TGTGCCACGCAAACTAGCGGGGGGGCTAAGTACCAAGAGACCCAGTACTTC. It translates to CATQTSGGAKYQETQYF.

The chain employs TRBV19 and TRBJ1-5; TRBD1 agrees at 8 bases. The CDR3 length is 15 residues. With 2 bases clipped from V and 1 base from J, the junction kept 1 base outside the gene matches. The germline CDR1 and CDR2 sequences are LNHDA and SQIVND (reference sequence). The CDR3 DNA sequence: TGTGCCAGTAGTATACAGGGGGCGAGCAATCAGCCCCAGCATTTT. Its protein is CASSIQGASNQPQHF.

The chain has TRBV7-6 and TRBJ2-2, with TRBD2 matching over 8 bases. Unmatched junction bases numbered 8, after V lost 1 base and J lost 4 bases. Germline-derived CDR1 and CDR2 are SGHVS and FNYEAQ. The CDR3 loop spans 17 amino acids. The CDR3 DNA follows: TGTGCCAGCAGCTTAGGACCGTCGGGGGGGCCCACCGGGGAGCTGTTTTTT. This translates into CASSLGPSGGPTGELFF.

V usage is TRBV7-3 and J usage is TRBJ2-1; no reliable D call. Trimming shortened V by 4 bases and J by 0 bases, and 10 bases separated the two germline ends. Germline loops: CDR1 SGHTA, CDR2 FQGTGA. This CDR3 spans 15 amino acids. The CDR3 protein is CASSSIATSYNEQFF. The DNA for the CDR3 is TGTGCCAGCAGCTCCATAGCAACCTCCTACAATGAGCAGTTCTTC.

V usage is TRBV5-1 and J usage is TRBJ2-5, with TRBD1 matching 10 bases. V lost 4 bases and J lost 5; bases outside the gene matches: 2. Germline V CDR1 and CDR2: SGHRS, YFSETQ. This CDR3 has 13 amino acids. CDR3 in DNA: TGCGCCAGCAGCCAGGGACAGGGGGAGACCCAGTACTTC. Amino acid sequence: CASSQGQGETQYF.

V usage is TRBV4-2 and J usage is TRBJ2-1, with TRBD2 matching 10 bases. Losses at the gene ends were 0 bases for V and 8 bases for J; bases not matched to a gene: 7. Germline V gives CDR1 LGHNA, CDR2 YNFKEQ. This CDR3 has 16 residues. Here the CDR3 DNA reads TGTGCCAGCAGCCAAGAGTCTAGCGGGGGCGGGGATGAGCAGTTCTTC. Translating it yields CASSQESSGGGDEQFF.

The CDR3 is CASSYRQGATTGELFF. CDR3 nucleotide sequence: TGTGCCAGCAGTTACCGGCAGGGGGCAACCACCGGGGAGCTGTTTTTT. This chain links TRBV6-5 with TRBJ2-2, with 8 nucleotides matching TRBD1. The germline gives CDR1 MNHEY, CDR2 SVGAGI. V shed 2 bases, J shed 4 bases, and the junction held 6 bases outside the gene matches. CDR3 length equals 16 residues.

This clone showed up just once. The sample holds other DNA sequences that translate to the same CDR3. The genes are TRBV19 and TRBJ1-5, with D possibly TRBD1 on 6 matching bases. This CDR3 comprises 13 residues. The germline V and J ends were trimmed by 0 bases and 6 bases, with 6 bases remaining between them. Germline CDR1 and CDR2: LNHDA and SQIVND (reference sequence). CDR3 sequence (DNA): TGTGCCAGTAGTATAGAAGGGGGTCAGCCCCAGCATTTT. It yields the protein CASSIEGGQPQHF.

The V call is TRBV4-1, the J call TRBJ1-3; a possible D gene is TRBD1 (6 bases). Trimming left V 3 bases short and J 1 base short, with 13 bases between. The CDR3 is made up of 16 amino acids. CDR1 and CDR2 (germline): MGHRA, YSYEKL. The DNA of the CDR3 is TGCGCCAGCAGCCATTATGGGGGCTCGTCTGGAAACACCATATATTTT. As protein: CASSHYGGSSGNTIYF.

Only one count was recorded for this clone. The chain couples TRBV5-1 to TRBJ1-4, with a weak D call TRBD1 (5 bases). This CDR3 has 15 amino acids. Trimming took 0 bases from V and 8 from J, leaving 14 bases between them. Germline lookup yields CDR1 SGHRS and CDR2 YFSETQ. The chain's CDR3 is CASSLVVAGVEKLFF. CDR3 in DNA: TGCGCCAGCAGCTTGGTGGTGGCGGGGGTAGAAAAACTGTTTTTT.

The gene calls are TRBV7-2 and TRBJ2-7; 11 bases line up with TRBD1. The CDR3 totals 16 residues. Trimming took 0 bases from V and 5 from J; bases not matched to a gene: 6. Germline values: CDR1 SGHTA, CDR2 FQGNSA. CDR3 bases: TGTGCCAGCAGCTTAGCCCTGGACAGGGGGCTCGACGAGCAGTACTTC. Protein product: CASSLALDRGLDEQYF.

The chain joins TRBV12-3 or TRBV12-4 to TRBJ1-1, with D perhaps TRBD1 (6 bases). The V end was cut by 6 bases, the J end by 1 base, with 9 bases between. This CDR3 spans 13 amino acids. CDR3 amino acids: CASRLQGNTEAFF. The CDR3 nucleotides are TGTGCCAGCAGATTACAGGGGAACACTGAAGCTTTCTTT.

This clone came up once. This chain joins TRBV27 and TRBJ2-3; 12 bases are shared with TRBD2. Trimming at V came to 3 bases and at J to 10 bases, leaving 14 bases not matched to a gene. The CDR3 consists of 17 residues. In germline, CDR1 is MNHEY, CDR2 SMNVEV (reference sequence). In nucleotides, the CDR3 is TGTGCCAGCAGTTTCCCTGGACTAGCGGGGTCTCCTGAGGCGCAGTATTTT. Its protein product is CASSFPGLAGSPEAQYF.

V gene TRBV24-1 combines with J gene TRBJ2-5, with 7 bases fitting TRBD1. The V gene end was trimmed by 0 bases and the J gene end by 0 bases; junction bases not matched to a gene: 3. Looked up from germline, CDR1 is KGHDR and CDR2 is SFDVKD. The CDR3 has 16 amino acids. CDR3 bases: TGTGCCACCAGTGATTTGACAGGGGCGTACCAAGAGACCCAGTACTTC. Translation gives CATSDLTGAYQETQYF.

V and J are TRBV7-3 and TRBJ2-2, with D perhaps matching TRBD2 (5 bases). Trimming pared 3 bases from V and 0 bases from J, leaving 5 bases between. The CDR3 length is 14 residues. CDR1 and CDR2 (germline): SGHTA, FQGTGA. The CDR3 DNA reads TGTGCCAGCAGCTTGCGGGCGAACACCGGGGAGCTGTTTTTT. Protein: CASSLRANTGELFF.

The genes are TRBV7-3 and TRBJ2-3, with D possibly matching TRBD2 (5 bases). There are 13 residues in the CDR3. Germline V gene lookup returns CDR1 SGHTA and CDR2 FQGTGA. V dropped 4 bases and J dropped 4 bases, with 9 bases sitting between them. The CDR3 DNA sequence: TGTGCCAGCAGCTCCCGGGGAGCAGATACGCAGTATTTT. This gives the protein CASSSRGADTQYF.

The rearrangement links TRBV9 to TRBJ2-2; 7 nucleotides agree with TRBD2. The CDR3 is made up of 18 amino acids. The V gene end was trimmed by 1 base and the J gene end by 3 bases; junction bases not matched to a gene: 12. Per the germline V gene, CDR1 is SGDLS and CDR2 is YYNGEE. In DNA, the CDR3 is TGTGCCAGCAGCGTACACCTCATCCAACGGGGGGACACCGGGGAGCTGTTTTTT. Translation: CASSVHLIQRGDTGELFF.

CDR3 region: CASSLNLSNQPQHF. CDR3 DNA sequence: TGTGCCAGCAGCTTAAATCTAAGCAATCAGCCCCAGCATTTT. This chain uses TRBV7-3 with TRBJ1-5; D is ambiguous. V lost 1 base to trimming and J lost 1 base, with 5 bases between them. Germline lookup yields CDR1 SGHTA and CDR2 FQGTGA. This CDR3 is 14 amino acids long.